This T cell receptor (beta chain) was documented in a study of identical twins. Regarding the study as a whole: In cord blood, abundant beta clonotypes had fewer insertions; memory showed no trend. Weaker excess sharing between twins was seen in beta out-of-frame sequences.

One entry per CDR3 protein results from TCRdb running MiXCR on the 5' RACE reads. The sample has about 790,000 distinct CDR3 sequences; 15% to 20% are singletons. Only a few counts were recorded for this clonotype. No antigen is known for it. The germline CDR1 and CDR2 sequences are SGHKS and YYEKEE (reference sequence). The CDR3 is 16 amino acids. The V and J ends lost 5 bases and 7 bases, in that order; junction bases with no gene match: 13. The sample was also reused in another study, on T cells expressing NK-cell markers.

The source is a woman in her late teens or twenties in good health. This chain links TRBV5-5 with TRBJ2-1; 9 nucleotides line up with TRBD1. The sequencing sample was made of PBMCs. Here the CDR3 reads CASRGTGNPFWNEQFF. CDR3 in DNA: TGTGCCAGCAGGGGGACAGGGAATCCCTTTTGGAATGAGCAGTTCTTC.